This is a list of T cell receptor beta chains from one sample in a study of blood T cell repertoires in COVID-19. Using immunoSEQ multiplex PCR, the repertoire was profiled, and TCRdb retains in-frame clones only, with some absent. The repertoire has approximately 150,000 clones, about 88% of them found once; the top ten carry 2.6%. Sample: peripheral blood. The receptors shown here come from a human donor with acute or convalescent COVID-19. The donor label of this sample is uncertain. CDR3s include the opening cysteine and the closing phenylalanine or tryptophan. The order of the fields is V gene, J gene, CDR3 protein.

TRBV5-8,TRBJ2-2,CASSLVQGGELFF
TRBV28,TRBJ2-5,CASSAVQETQYF
TRBV6-5,TRBJ1-2,CATSDTANYGYTF
TRBV28,TRBJ1-2,CASSLDRGGYGYTF
TRBV7-2,TRBJ1-3,CASSLRQGGTGNTIYF
TRBV29-1,TRBJ2-3,CSVSYSTDTQYF
TRBV6-2/TRBV6-3,TRBJ1-6,CASSYPPGGNSPLHF
TRBV14,TRBJ1-2,CASSPGQEYYGYTF
TRBV28,TRBJ1-2,CASSWTGLGKSDTNYGYTF
TRBV10-3,TRBJ1-2,CAISPTGDGYTF
TRBV30,TRBJ1-2,CAWSSSYGYTF
TRBV5-6,TRBJ2-3,CASSLQGTDTQYF
TRBV9,TRBJ2-1,CASSAGYRLAGDRNEQFF
TRBV12-3/TRBV12-4,TRBJ2-7,CASSSSYEQYF
TRBV10-3,TRBJ2-2,CAITPDRAIGELFF
TRBV2,TRBJ1-5,CASKPDSVSNQPQHF
TRBV9,TRBJ2-1,CASSVGSRGSNEQFF
TRBV10-3,TRBJ1-2,CAISEPTYTGGFNYGYTF
TRBV7-2,TRBJ2-5,CASSYRASGGGETQYF
TRBV5-8,TRBJ1-2,CASSVTRGGYTF
TRBV19,TRBJ2-3,CASSIAVGGRATDTQYF
TRBV10-3,TRBJ2-2,CAISRDRDTGELFF
TRBV6-5,TRBJ1-2,CASSYSFRVKDFGYTF
TRBV7-9,TRBJ1-1,CASSVQGVLTEAFF
TRBV7-8,TRBJ1-1,CASSSRTEAFF
TRBV29-1,TRBJ1-2,CSVDGTGTNYGYTF
TRBV7-3,TRBJ2-1,CASSLVPLAGLSYNEQFF
TRBV28,TRBJ2-1,CASSITDRVKNEQFF
TRBV10-3,TRBJ1-1,CAISESSSLAFF
TRBV7-6,TRBJ1-2,CASSLATGSNYGYTF
TRBV7-2,TRBJ2-5,CASSLVRQGAAETQYF
TRBV25-1,TRBJ1-1,CASSDARRSFF
TRBV7-9,TRBJ2-5,CASSRRTEQETQYF
TRBV27,TRBJ2-1,CASSSSSYNEQFF
TRBV4-2,TRBJ2-1,CASSQGARNEQFF
TRBV19,TRBJ1-1,CASSIIVRGRNTEAFF
TRBV29-1,TRBJ2-3,CSGANRGSADTQYF
TRBV14,TRBJ2-3,CASSQKTPAGYTDTQYF
TRBV10-3,TRBJ1-2,CAISESTGVGGYTF
TRBV2,TRBJ1-2,CASTDRGKGYGYTF